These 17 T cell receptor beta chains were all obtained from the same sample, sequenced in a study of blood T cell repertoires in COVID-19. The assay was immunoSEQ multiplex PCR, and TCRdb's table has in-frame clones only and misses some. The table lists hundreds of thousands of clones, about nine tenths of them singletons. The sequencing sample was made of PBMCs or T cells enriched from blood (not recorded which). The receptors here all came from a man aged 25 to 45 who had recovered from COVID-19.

The CDR3 region is CATSDPAQGVFF. The CDR3 DNA follows: TGTGCCACCAGTGACCCTGCACAGGGGGTGTTTTTT. The V call is TRBV24-1, the J call TRBJ2-2, with 8 bases fitting TRBD1. The trim removed 4 bases at V and 15 bases at J, leaving 6 bases unmatched. The CDR3 contains 12 residues. Germline values: CDR1 KGHDR, CDR2 SFDVKD.

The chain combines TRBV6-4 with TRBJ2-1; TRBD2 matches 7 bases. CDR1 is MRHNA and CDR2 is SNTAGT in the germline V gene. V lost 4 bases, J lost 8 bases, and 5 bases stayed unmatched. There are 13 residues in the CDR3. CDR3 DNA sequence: TGTGCCAGCAGTGTGGGAGGGCGGTATGAGCAGTTCTTC. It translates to CASSVGGRYEQFF.

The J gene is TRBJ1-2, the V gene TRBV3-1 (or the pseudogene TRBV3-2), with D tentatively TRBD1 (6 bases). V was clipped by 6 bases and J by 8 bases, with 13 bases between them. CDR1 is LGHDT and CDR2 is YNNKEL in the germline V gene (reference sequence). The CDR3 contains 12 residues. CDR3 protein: CASRSGTLGYTF. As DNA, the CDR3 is TGTGCCAGCAGATCCGGGACACTCGGCTACACCTTC.

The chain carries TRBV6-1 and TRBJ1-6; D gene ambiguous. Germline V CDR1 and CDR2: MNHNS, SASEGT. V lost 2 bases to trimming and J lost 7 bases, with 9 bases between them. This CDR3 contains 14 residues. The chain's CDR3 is CASSETDSNSPLHF. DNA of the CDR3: TGTGCCAGCAGTGAAACCGACTCGAATTCACCCCTCCACTTT.

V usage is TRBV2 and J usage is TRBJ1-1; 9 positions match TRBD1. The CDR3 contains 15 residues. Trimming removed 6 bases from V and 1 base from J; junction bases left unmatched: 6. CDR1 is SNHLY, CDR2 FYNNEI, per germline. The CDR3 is CASRERTGANTEAFF. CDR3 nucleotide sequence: TGTGCCAGCAGGGAAAGGACAGGGGCGAACACTGAAGCTTTCTTT. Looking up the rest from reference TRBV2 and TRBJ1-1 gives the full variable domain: EPEVTQTPSHQVTQMGQEVILRCVPISNHLYFYWYRQILGQKVEFLVSFYNNEISEKSEIFDDQFSVERPDGSNFTLKIRSTKLEDSAMYFCASRERTGANTEAFFGQGTRLTVV.

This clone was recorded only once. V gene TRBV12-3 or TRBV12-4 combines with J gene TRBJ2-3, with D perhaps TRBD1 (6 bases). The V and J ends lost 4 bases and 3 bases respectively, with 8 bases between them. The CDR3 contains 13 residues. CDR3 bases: TGTGCCAGCAGTTGGGGACAAACAGATACGCAGTATTTT. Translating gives CASSWGQTDTQYF.

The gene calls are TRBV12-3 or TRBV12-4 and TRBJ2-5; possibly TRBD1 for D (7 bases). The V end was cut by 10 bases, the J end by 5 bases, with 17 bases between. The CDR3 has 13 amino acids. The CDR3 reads CANRGGGGETQYF. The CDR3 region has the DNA TGTGCCAACAGAGGAGGGGGCGGGGAGACCCAGTACTTC.

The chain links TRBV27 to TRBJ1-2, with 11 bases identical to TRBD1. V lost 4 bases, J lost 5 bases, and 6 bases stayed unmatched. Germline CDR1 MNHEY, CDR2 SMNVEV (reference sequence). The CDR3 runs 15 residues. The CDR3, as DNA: TGTGCCAGCAGTTCGGGGACAGGGGGGAATTATGGCTACACCTTC. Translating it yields CASSSGTGGNYGYTF.

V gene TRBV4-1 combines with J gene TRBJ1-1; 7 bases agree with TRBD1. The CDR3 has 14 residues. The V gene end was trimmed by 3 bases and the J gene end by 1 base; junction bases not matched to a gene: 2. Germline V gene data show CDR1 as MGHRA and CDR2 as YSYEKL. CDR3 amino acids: CASSQDRTNTEAFF. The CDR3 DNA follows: TGCGCCAGCAGCCAGGACAGGACGAACACTGAAGCTTTCTTT.

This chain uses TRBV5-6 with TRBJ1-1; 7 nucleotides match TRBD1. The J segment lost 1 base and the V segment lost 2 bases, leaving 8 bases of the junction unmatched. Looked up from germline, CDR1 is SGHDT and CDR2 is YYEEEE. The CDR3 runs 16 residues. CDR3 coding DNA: TGTGCCAGCAGCTTATTGCCGGGACAGCGGAACACTGAAGCTTTCTTT. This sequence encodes CASSLLPGQRNTEAFF.

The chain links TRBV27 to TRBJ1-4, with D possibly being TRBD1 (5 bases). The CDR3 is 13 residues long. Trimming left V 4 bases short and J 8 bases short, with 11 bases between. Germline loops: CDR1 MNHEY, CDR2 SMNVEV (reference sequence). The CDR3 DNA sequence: TGTGCCAGCAGTTATCAGGGTGAAGAAAAACTGTTTTTT. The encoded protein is CASSYQGEEKLFF.

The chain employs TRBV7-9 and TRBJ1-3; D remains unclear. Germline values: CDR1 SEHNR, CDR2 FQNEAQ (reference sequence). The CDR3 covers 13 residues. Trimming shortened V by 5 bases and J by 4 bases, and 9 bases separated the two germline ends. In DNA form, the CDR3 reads TGTGCCAGCAGCCCCGGACTGGGAAACACCATATATTTT. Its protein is CASSPGLGNTIYF.

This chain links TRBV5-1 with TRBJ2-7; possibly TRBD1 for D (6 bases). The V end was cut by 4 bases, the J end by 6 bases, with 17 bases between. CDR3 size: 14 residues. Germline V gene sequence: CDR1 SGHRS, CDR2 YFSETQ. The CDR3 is CASSLPDSRSEQYF. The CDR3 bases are TGCGCCAGCAGCCTACCGGACAGTCGGAGCGAGCAGTACTTC.

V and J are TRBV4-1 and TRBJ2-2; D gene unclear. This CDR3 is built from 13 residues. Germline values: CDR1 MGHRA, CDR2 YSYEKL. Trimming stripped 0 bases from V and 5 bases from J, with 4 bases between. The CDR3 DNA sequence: TGCGCCAGCAGCCAAGATCAGACCGGGGAGCTGTTTTTT. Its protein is CASSQDQTGELFF.

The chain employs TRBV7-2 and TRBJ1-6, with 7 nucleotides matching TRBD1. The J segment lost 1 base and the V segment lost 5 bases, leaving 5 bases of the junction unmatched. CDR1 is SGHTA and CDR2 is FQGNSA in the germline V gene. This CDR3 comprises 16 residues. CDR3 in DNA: TGTGCCAGCAGCCTACAGGGGCGGTCCTATAATTCACCCCTCCACTTT. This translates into CASSLQGRSYNSPLHF.

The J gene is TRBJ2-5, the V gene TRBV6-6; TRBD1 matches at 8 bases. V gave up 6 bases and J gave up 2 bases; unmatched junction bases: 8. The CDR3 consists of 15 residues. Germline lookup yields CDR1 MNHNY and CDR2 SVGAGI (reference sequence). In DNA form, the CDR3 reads TGTGCCAGCAGCTCCATCGACAGGGGTCAAGAGACCCAGTACTTC. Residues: CASSSIDRGQETQYF.

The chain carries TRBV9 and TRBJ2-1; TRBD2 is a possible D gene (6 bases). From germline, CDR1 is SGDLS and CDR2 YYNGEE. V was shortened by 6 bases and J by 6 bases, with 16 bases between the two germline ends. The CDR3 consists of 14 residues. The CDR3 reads CASTREHRSNEQFF. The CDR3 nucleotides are TGTGCCAGCACCCGGGAGCATAGGTCCAATGAGCAGTTCTTC.